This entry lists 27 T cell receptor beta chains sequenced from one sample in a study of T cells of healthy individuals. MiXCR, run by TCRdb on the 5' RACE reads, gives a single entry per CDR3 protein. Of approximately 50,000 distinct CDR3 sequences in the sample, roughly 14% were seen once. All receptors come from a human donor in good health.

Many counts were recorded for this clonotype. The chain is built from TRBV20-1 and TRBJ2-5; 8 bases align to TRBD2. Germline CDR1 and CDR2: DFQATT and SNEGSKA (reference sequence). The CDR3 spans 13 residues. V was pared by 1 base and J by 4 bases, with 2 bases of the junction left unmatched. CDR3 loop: CSARGGLGETQYF. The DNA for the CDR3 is TGCAGTGCTAGAGGGGGACTAGGAGAGACCCAGTACTTC.

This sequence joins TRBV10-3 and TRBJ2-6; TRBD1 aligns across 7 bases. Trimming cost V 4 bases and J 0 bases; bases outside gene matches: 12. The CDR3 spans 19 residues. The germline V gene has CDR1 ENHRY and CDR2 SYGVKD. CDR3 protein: CAISGWPGGILSGANVLTF. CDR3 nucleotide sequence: TGTGCCATCAGTGGATGGCCAGGGGGAATACTCTCTGGGGCCAACGTCCTGACTTTC.

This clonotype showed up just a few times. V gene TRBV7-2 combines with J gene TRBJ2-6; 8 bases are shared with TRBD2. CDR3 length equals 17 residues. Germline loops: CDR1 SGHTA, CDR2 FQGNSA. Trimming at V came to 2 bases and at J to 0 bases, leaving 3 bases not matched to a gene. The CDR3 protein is CASSLHGGGSGANVLTF. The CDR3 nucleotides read TGTGCCAGCAGCTTACACGGGGGGGGCTCTGGGGCCAACGTCCTGACTTTC.

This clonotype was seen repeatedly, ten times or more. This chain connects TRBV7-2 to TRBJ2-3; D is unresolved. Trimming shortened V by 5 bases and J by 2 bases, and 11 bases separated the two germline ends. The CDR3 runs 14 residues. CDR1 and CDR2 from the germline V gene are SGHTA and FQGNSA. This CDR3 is CASSPLHNTDTQYF. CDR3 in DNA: TGTGCCAGCAGCCCCCTCCACAACACAGATACGCAGTATTTT.

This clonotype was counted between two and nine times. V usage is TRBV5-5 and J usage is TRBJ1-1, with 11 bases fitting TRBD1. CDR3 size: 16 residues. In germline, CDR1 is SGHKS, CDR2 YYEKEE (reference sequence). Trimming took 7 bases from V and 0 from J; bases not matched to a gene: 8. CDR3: CASREGTGGMNTEAFF. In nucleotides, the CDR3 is TGTGCCAGCCGCGAAGGGACAGGGGGGATGAACACTGAAGCTTTCTTT.

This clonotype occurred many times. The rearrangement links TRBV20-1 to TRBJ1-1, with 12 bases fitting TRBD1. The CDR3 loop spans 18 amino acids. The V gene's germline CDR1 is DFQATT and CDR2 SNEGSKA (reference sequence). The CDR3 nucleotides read TGCAGCGCCCCGGGACAGGGGGCCCCGAAGGCTGTAGGCACTGAAGCTTTCTTT. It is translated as CSAPGQGAPKAVGTEAFF.

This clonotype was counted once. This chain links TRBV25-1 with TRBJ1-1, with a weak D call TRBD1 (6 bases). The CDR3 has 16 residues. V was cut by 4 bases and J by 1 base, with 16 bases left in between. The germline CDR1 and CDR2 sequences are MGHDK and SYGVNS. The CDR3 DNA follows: TGTGCCAGCAGTGGAACAGGGTCTGGGGAGAACACTGAAGCTTTCTTT. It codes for CASSGTGSGENTEAFF.

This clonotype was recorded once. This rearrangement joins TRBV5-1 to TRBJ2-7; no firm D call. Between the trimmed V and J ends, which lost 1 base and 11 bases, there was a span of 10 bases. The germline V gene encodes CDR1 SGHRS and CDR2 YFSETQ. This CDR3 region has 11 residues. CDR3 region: CASSLLRHEYF. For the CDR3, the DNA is TGCGCCAGCAGCTTGTTACGGCATGAGTACTTC.

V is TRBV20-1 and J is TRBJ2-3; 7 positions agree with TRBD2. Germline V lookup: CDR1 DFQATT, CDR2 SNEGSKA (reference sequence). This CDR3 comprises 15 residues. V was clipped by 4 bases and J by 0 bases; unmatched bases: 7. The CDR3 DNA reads TGCAGTGCTATCTTAGCGGGTTCTAGCACAGATACGCAGTATTTT. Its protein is CSAILAGSSTDTQYF.

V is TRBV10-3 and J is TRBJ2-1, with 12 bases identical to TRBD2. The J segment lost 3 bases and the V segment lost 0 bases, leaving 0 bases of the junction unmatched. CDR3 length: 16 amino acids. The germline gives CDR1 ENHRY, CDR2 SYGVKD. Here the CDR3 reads CAISESTSGGYNEQFF. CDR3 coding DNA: TGTGCCATCAGTGAGTCGACTAGCGGGGGCTACAATGAGCAGTTCTTC.

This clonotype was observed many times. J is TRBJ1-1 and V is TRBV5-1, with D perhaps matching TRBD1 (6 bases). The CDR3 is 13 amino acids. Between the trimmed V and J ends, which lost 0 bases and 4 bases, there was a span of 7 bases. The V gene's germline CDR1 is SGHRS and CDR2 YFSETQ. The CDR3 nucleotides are TGCGCCAGCAGCTTGGACAGGGCCACTGAAGCTTTCTTT. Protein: CASSLDRATEAFF.

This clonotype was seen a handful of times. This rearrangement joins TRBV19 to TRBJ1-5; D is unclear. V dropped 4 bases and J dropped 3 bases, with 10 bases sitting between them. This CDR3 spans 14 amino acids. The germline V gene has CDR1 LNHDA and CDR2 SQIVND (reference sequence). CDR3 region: CASSNRELNQPQHF. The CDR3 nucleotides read TGTGCCAGTAGTAACCGGGAGCTCAATCAGCCCCAGCATTTT.

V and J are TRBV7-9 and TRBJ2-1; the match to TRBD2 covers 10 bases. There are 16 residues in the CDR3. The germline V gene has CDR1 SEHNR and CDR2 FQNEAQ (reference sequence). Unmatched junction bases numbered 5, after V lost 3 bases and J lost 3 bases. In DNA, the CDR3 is TGTGCCAGCAGCTTGGCCGGGACTAGCGTCTACAATGAGCAGTTCTTC. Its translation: CASSLAGTSVYNEQFF.

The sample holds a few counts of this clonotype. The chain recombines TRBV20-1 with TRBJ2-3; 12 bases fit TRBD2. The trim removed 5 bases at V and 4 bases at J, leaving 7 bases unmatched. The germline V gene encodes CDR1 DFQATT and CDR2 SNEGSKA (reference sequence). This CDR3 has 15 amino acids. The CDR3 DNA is TGCAGTGCTTCCCCGACTAGCGGGAGACCAGATACGCAGTATTTT. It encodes CSASPTSGRPDTQYF.

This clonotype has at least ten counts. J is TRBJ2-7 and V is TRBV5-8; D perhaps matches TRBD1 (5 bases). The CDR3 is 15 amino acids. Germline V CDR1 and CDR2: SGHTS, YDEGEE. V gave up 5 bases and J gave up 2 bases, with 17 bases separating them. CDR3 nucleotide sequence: TGTGCCAGCAGACGCGACAGCCTCAAGACCTACGAGCAGTACTTC. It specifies CASRRDSLKTYEQYF.

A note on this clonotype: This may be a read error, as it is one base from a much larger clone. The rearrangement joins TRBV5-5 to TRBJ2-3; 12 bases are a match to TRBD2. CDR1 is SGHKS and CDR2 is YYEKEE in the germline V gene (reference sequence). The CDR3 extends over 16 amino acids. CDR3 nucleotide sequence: TGTACCAGCAGCTGGTCTAGCGGGGGGGCAGTAGATACGCAGTATTTT. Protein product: CTSSWSSGGAVDTQYF.

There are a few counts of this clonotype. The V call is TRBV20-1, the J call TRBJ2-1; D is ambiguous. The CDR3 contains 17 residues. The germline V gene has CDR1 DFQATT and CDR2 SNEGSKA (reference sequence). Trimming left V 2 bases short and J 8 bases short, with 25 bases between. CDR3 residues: CSARIVPIRLGSDEQFF. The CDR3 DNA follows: TGCAGTGCTAGAATAGTCCCGATTAGACTCGGATCGGATGAGCAGTTCTTC.

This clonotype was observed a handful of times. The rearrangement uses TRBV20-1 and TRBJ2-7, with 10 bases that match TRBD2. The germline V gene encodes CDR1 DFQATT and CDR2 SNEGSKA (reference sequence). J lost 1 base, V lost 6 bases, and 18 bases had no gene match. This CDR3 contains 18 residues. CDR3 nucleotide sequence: TGCAGTGCCAATCCCCCGCTAGCGGGAGCCGTGGGGTCCTACGAGCAGTACTTC. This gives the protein CSANPPLAGAVGSYEQYF.

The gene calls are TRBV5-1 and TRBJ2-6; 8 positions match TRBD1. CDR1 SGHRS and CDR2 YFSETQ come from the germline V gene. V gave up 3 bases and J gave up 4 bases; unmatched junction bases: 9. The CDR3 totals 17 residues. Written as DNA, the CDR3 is TGCGCCAGCAGCTCTGGACAGGGAGTATGGGGGGCCAACGTCCTGACTTTC. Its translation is CASSSGQGVWGANVLTF.

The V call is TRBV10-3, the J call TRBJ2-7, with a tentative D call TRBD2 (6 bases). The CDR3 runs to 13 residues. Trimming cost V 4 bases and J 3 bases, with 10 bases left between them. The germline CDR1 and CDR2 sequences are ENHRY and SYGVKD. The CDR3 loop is CAISAAGSYEQYF. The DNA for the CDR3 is TGTGCCATCAGTGCGGCGGGAAGCTACGAGCAGTACTTC.

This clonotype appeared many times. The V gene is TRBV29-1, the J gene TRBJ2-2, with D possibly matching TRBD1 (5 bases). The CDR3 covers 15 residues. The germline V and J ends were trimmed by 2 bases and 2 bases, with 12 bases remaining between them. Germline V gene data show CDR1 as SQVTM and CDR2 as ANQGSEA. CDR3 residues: CSVESPGPNTGELFF. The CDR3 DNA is TGCAGCGTTGAAAGTCCAGGGCCTAACACCGGGGAGCTGTTTTTT.

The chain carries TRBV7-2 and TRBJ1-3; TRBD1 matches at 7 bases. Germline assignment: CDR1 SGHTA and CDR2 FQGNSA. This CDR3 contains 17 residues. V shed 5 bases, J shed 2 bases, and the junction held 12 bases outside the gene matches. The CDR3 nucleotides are TGTGCCAGCAGCCTGCAGGCGACAGGGAGTACTGGAAACACCATATATTTT. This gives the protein CASSLQATGSTGNTIYF. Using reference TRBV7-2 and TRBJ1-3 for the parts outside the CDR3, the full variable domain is GAGVSQSPSNKVTEKGKDVELRCDPISGHTALYWYRQSLGQGLEFLIYFQGNSAPDKSGLPSDRFSAERTGGSVSTLTIQRTQQEDSAVYLCASSLQATGSTGNTIYFGEGSWLTVV.

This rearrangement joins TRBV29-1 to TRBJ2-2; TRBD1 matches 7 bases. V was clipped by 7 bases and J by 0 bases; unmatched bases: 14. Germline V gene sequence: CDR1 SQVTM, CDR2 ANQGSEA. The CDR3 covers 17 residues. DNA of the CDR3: TGCAGCGCCAACCTTTGGGCACAGGGGACGAACACCGGGGAGCTGTTTTTT. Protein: CSANLWAQGTNTGELFF.

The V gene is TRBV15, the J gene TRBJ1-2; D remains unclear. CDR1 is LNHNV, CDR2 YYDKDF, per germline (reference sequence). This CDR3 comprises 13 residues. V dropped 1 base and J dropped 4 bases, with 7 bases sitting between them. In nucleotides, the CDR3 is TGTGCCACCAGCAGAGCGGGGAGCTATGGCTACACCTTC. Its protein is CATSRAGSYGYTF. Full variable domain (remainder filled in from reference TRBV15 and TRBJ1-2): DAMVIQNPRYQVTQFGKPVTLSCSQTLNHNVMYWYQQKSSQAPKLLFHYYDKDFNNEADTPDNFQSRRPNTSFCFLDIRSPGLGDTAMYLCATSRAGSYGYTFGSGTRLTVV.

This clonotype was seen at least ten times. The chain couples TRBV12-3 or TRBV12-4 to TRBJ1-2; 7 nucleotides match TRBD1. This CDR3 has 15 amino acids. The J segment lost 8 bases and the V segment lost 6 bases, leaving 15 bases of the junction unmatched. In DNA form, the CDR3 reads TGTGCCAGCAGCCCCCTACAGGGGCCACTATTGGGCTACACCTTC. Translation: CASSPLQGPLLGYTF.

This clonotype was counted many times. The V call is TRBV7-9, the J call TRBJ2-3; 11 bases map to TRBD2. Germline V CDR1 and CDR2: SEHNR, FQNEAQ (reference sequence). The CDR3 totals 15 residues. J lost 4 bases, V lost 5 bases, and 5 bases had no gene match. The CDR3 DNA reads TGTGCCAGCAGCGGTCTAGCGGGAGGCCCAGATACGCAGTATTTT. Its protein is CASSGLAGGPDTQYF.

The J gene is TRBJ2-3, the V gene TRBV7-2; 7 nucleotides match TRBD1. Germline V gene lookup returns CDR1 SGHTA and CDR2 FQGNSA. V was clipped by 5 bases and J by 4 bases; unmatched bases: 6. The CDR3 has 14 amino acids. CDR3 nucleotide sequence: TGTGCCAGCAGCGGCCGACAGGGCTCAGATACGCAGTATTTT. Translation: CASSGRQGSDTQYF.